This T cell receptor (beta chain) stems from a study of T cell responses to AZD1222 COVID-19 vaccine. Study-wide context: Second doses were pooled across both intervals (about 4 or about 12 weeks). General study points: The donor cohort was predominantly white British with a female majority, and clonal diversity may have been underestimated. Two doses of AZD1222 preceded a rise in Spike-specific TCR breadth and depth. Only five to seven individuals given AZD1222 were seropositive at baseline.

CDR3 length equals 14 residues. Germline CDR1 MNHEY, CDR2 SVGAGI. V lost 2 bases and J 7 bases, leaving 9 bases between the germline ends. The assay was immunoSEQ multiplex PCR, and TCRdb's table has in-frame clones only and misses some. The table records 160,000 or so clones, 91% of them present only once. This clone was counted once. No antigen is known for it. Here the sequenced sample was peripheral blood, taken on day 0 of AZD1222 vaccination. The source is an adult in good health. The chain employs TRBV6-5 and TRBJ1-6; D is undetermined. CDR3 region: CASSYGSLNSPLHF. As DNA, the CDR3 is TGTGCCAGCAGTTACGGGTCACTGAATTCACCCCTCCACTTT.